This TCR beta chain derives from a study of T cells in Graves' hyperthyroidism and ophthalmopathy. Using RNA transcripts as the source, TCR beta CDR3 regions were amplified. First-round RT-PCR targeting the TCR CDR3 was performed with the HTBI primer set. TCRdb reanalysed the multiplex PCR reads using MiXCR and keeps one entry per CDR3 protein. The sample carries approximately 400,000 distinct CDR3 sequences, 15% to 17% recorded once. V lost 3 bases and J lost 6; bases outside the gene matches: 6. Germline CDR1 MDHEN, CDR2 SYDVKM. The CDR3 has 15 residues. This clonotype was found many times. The sequenced sample was blood. This clonotype was obtained from a young woman with Graves' hyperthyroidism that later progressed to Graves' ophthalmopathy. The gene calls are TRBV28 and TRBJ2-1; TRBD2 matches at 9 bases. The DNA for the CDR3 is TGTGCCAGCAGTTTCGCGGGAGGGAAGGGCAATGAGCAGTTCTTC. Its translation: CASSFAGGKGNEQFF.